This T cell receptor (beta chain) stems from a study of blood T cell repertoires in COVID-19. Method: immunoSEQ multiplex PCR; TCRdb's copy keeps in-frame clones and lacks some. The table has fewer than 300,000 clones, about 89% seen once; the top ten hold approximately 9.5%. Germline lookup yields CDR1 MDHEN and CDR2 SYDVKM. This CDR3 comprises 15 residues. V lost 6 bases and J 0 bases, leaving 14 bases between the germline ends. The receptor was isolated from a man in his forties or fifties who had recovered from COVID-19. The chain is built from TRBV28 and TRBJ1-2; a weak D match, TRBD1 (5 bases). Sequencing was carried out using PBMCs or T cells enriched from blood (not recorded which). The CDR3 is CASRAGLQTNYGYTF. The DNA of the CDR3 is TGTGCCAGCAGGGCAGGGCTTCAGACTAACTATGGCTACACCTTC.